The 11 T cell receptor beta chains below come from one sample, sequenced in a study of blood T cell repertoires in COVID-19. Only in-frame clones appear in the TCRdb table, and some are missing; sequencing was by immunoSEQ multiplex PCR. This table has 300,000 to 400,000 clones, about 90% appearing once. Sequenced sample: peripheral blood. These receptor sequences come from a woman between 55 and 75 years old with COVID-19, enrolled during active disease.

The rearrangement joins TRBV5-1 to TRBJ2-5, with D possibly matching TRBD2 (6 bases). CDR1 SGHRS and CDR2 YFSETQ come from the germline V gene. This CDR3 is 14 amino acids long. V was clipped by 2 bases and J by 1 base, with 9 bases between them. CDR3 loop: CASSFLTSQETQYF. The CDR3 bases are TGCGCCAGCAGCTTCCTGACTAGCCAAGAGACCCAGTACTTC. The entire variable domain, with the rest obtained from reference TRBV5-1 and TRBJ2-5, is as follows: KAGVTQTPRYLIKTRGQQVTLSCSPISGHRSVSWYQQTPGQGLQFLFEYFSETQRNKGNFPGRFSGRQFSNSRSEMNVSTLELGDSALYLCASSFLTSQETQYFGPGTRLLVL.

The CDR3 sequence is CASSEARAGGQTEAFF. In DNA form, the CDR3 reads TGTGCCAGCAGTGAAGCAAGGGCAGGGGGCCAAACTGAAGCTTTCTTT. V and J are TRBV2 and TRBJ1-1; 8 bases agree with TRBD1. The CDR3 loop spans 16 amino acids. V dropped 0 bases and J dropped 5; count of bases not matched to a gene: 8. The germline gives CDR1 SNHLY, CDR2 FYNNEI.

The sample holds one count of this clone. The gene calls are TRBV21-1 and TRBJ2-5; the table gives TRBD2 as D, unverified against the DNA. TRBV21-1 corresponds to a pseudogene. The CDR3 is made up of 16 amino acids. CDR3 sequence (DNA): TGTGCCAGCAGCAAAGAGAGGGAACGGTCAATAGAGACCCAGTACTTC. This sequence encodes CASSKERERSIETQYF.

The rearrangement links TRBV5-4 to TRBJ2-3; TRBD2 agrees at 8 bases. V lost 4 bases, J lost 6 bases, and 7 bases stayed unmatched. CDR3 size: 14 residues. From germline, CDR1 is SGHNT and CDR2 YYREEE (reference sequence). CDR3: CASSGTSSGDTQYF. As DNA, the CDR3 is TGTGCCAGCAGCGGGACTAGTTCGGGGGATACGCAGTATTTT.

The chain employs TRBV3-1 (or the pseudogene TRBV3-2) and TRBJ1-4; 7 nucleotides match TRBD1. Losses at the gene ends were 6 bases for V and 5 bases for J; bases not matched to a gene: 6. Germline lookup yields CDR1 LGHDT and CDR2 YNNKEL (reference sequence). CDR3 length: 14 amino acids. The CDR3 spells CASRAGTENEKLFF. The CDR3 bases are TGTGCCAGCAGAGCCGGGACAGAGAATGAAAAACTGTTTTTT.

CDR3 nucleotides: TGTGCCAGCAGCGTAGTGGGGGCAGGCAATTCACCCCTCCACTTT. Protein product: CASSVVGAGNSPLHF. This rearrangement joins TRBV9 to TRBJ1-6, with D possibly matching TRBD1 (6 bases). The CDR3 is 15 residues long. Per germline, CDR1 SGDLS and CDR2 YYNGEE. Deletions cut 0 bases from V and 7 bases from J, with 11 bases between. Based on the CDR3 plus reference TRBV9 and TRBJ1-6, the full variable domain is DSGVTQTPKHLITATGQRVTLRCSPRSGDLSVYWYQQSLDQGLQFLIQYYNGEERAKGNILERFSAQQFPDLHSELNLSSLELGDSALYFCASSVVGAGNSPLHFGNGTRLTVT.

The CDR3 region has the DNA TGTGCCAGCAGCCCTCCCGCAGGGAGGGCGCAGTATTTT. Translated, it gives CASSPPAGRAQYF. J is TRBJ2-3 and V is TRBV3-1 (or the pseudogene TRBV3-2); TRBD2 matches at 7 bases. With V trimmed by 4 bases and J by 10 bases, 8 bases remained unmatched. The germline V gene has CDR1 LGHDT and CDR2 YNNKEL (reference sequence). This CDR3 has 13 residues.

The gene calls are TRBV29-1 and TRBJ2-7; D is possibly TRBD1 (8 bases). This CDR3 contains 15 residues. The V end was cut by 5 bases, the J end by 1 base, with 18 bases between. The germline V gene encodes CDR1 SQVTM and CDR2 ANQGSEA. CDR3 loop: CSVLYRGGISYEQYF. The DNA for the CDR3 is TGCAGCGTTTTATACAGGGGGGGGATTTCCTACGAGCAGTACTTC.

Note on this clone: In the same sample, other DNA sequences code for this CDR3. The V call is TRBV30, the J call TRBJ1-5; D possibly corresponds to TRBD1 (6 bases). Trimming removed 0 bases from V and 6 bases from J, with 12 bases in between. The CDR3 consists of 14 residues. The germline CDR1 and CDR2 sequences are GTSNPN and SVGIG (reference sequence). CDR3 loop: CAWSVGGLGQPQHF. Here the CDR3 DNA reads TGTGCCTGGAGTGTGGGGGGGCTCGGTCAGCCCCAGCATTTT. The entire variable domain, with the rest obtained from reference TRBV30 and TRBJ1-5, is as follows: SQTIHQWPATLVQPVGSPLSLECTVEGTSNPNLYWYRQAAGRGLQLLFYSVGIGQISSEVPQNLSASRPQDRQFILSSKKLLLSDSGFYLCAWSVGGLGQPQHFGDGTRLSIL.

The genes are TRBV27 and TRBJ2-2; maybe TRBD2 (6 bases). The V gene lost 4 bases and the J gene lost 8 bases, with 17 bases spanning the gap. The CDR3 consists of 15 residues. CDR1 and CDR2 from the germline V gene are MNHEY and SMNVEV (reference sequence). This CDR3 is CASSWRDSEAGELFF. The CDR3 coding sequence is TGTGCCAGCAGTTGGAGGGACTCTGAGGCGGGGGAGCTGTTTTTT.

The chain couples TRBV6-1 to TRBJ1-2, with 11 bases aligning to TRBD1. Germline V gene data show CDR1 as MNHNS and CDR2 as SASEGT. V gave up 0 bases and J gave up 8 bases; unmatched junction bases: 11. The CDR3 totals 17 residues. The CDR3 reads CASSEAGWGQGVGGYTF. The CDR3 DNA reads TGTGCCAGCAGTGAAGCCGGATGGGGACAGGGGGTGGGCGGCTACACCTTC.